Listed here are 10 T cell receptor beta chains from one sample, sequenced in a study of blood T cell repertoires in COVID-19. Clones were sequenced by immunoSEQ multiplex PCR, and TCRdb holds only the in-frame ones, with some missing. The sample includes approximately 140,000 clones, about 80% of them seen just once. Input material: peripheral blood. These receptors were obtained from a human donor in a cohort sampled during active COVID-19.

This clone has only a few counts. The rearrangement joins TRBV7-9 to TRBJ2-2; 8 nucleotides agree with TRBD2. Unmatched junction bases numbered 4, after V lost 0 bases and J lost 7 bases. CDR3 length: 15 amino acids. Germline V CDR1 and CDR2: SEHNR, FQNEAQ (reference sequence). This CDR3 is CASSLATSAGGELFF. In nucleotides, the CDR3 is TGTGCCAGCAGCTTAGCGACTAGCGCGGGCGGGGAGCTGTTTTTT.

The gene calls are TRBV9 and TRBJ2-7, with D tentatively TRBD2 (6 bases). The length of the CDR3 is 15 residues. V was shortened by 4 bases and J by 2 bases, with 16 bases between the two germline ends. Germline V gene lookup returns CDR1 SGDLS and CDR2 YYNGEE. CDR3 in amino acids: CASSSPGGGAYEQYF. The CDR3 DNA is TGTGCCAGCAGCTCTCCCGGGGGAGGTGCCTACGAGCAGTACTTC.

J is TRBJ1-2 and V is TRBV6-5; 9 positions match TRBD1. J lost 1 base, V lost 4 bases, and 4 bases had no gene match. CDR1 and CDR2 from the germline V gene are MNHEY and SVGAGI. The CDR3 runs 15 residues. The CDR3 region has the DNA TGTGCCAGCAGTTTAACAGGGGGCAGTAACTATGGCTACACCTTC. Protein product: CASSLTGGSNYGYTF.

This chain connects TRBV29-1 to TRBJ2-7, with D perhaps matching TRBD2 (5 bases). This CDR3 has 13 amino acids. The germline V gene encodes CDR1 SQVTM and CDR2 ANQGSEA. V lost 4 bases to trimming and J lost 7 bases, with 17 bases between them. CDR3 DNA sequence: TGCAGCGTTGTTATGGTGGCTAGCCGAGAGCAGTACTTC. It specifies CSVVMVASREQYF.

The chain links TRBV7-9 to TRBJ2-7; no clear D. V was cut by 1 base and J by 6 bases, with 10 bases left in between. Germline V gives CDR1 SEHNR, CDR2 FQNEAQ (reference sequence). The CDR3 contains 13 residues. CDR3 loop: CASSLVSLGEQYF. As DNA, the CDR3 is TGTGCCAGCAGCTTAGTCAGCCTAGGCGAGCAGTACTTC.

The genes are TRBV19 and TRBJ2-3, with 9 bases identical to TRBD2. Trimming removed 6 bases from V and 6 bases from J; junction bases left unmatched: 10. Germline CDR1 is LNHDA and CDR2 is SQIVND (reference sequence). The CDR3 has 15 residues. CDR3 loop: CASRSPGLAADTQYF. The CDR3 region has the DNA TGTGCCAGTAGATCACCGGGACTAGCTGCGGATACGCAGTATTTT.

This chain connects TRBV5-1 to TRBJ2-2, with D possibly being TRBD1 (6 bases). Trimming shortened V by 5 bases and J by 4 bases, and 12 bases separated the two germline ends. Germline V gives CDR1 SGHRS, CDR2 YFSETQ. CDR3 size: 14 residues. The CDR3 here is CASSSGQLTGELFF. The DNA of the CDR3 is TGCGCCAGCAGTTCTGGACAGCTCACCGGGGAGCTGTTTTTT. The variable domain in full, completed from reference TRBV5-1 and TRBJ2-2, reads KAGVTQTPRYLIKTRGQQVTLSCSPISGHRSVSWYQQTPGQGLQFLFEYFSETQRNKGNFPGRFSGRQFSNSRSEMNVSTLELGDSALYLCASSSGQLTGELFFGEGSRLTVL.

The gene calls are TRBV18 and TRBJ2-2, with D tentatively TRBD2 (5 bases). V shed 6 bases and J shed 2 bases, with 13 bases lying between them. Per germline, CDR1 KGHSH and CDR2 LQKENI. The CDR3 covers 15 residues. CDR3 DNA: TGTGCCAGCTCGTGGACTTCGATAAACACCGGGGAGCTGTTTTTT. This translates into CASSWTSINTGELFF.

This clone occurred a few times. This chain uses TRBV10-3 with TRBJ2-1; D is perhaps TRBD2 (6 bases). Trimming removed 6 bases from V and 10 bases from J, with 19 bases in between. This CDR3 is 14 amino acids long. The germline V gene has CDR1 ENHRY and CDR2 SYGVKD. CDR3 sequence (DNA): TGTGCCATCAGCCCCGGGACTCAATTCGCGGAGCAGTTCTTC. Translating gives CAISPGTQFAEQFF.

The CDR3 reads CASSLAGRAYEQYF. In DNA form, the CDR3 reads TGTGCCAGCAGTTTAGCCGGGAGGGCCTACGAGCAGTACTTC. The chain combines TRBV27 with TRBJ2-7; 8 positions agree with TRBD2. Trimming cost V 2 bases and J 2 bases; bases outside gene matches: 2. Germline CDR1 reads MNHEY; CDR2 reads SMNVEV (reference sequence). The CDR3 consists of 14 residues.